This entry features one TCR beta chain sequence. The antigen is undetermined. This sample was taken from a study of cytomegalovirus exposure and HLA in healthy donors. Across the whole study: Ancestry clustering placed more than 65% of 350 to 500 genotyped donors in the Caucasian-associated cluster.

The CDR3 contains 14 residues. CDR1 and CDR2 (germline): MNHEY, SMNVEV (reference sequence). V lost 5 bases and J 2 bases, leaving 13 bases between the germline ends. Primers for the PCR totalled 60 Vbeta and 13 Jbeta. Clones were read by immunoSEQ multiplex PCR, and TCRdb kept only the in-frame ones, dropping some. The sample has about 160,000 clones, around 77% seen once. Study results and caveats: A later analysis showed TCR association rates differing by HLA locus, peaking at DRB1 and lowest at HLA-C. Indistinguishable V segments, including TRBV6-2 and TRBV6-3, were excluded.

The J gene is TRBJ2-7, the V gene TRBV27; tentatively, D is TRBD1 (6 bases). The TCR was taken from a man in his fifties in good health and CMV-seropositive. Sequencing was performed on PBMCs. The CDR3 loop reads CASSPTGNPYEQYF. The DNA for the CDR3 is TGTGCCAGCAGTCCAACAGGGAACCCCTACGAGCAGTACTTC.